This T cell receptor beta chain was captured in a study of cytomegalovirus exposure and HLA in healthy donors. The sample holds one count of this clone. J was trimmed by 5 bases and V by 6 bases; bases with no gene match: 3. The germline V gene encodes CDR1 ENHRY and CDR2 SYGVKD. This CDR3 contains 15 residues. Primers: 60 Vbeta forward and 13 Jbeta reverse. TCRdb's table, derived via immunoSEQ multiplex PCR, lists solely in-frame clones and lacks some. The sample has 90,000 to 120,000 clones, 60% to 80% seen once. The clonotype comes from a man younger than 30 in good health and CMV-seronegative. The chain recombines TRBV10-3 with TRBJ2-5; 16 bases fit TRBD2. Sequences were obtained from PBMCs. CDR3 protein: CAIRPGLAGGETQYF. CDR3 sequence (DNA): TGTGCCATCAGGCCGGGACTAGCGGGGGGGGAGACCCAGTACTTC.